The rows below give T cell receptor beta chains drawn from one sample of a study of CD8+ T cells in alopecia areata. Data came from immunoSEQ multiplex PCR; TCRdb stores just in-frame clones and leaves some out. The sample lists around 200,000 clones, roughly three fifths occurring once. The source was CD8+ T cells sorted from blood, collected at week 24, from a patient treated with tofacitinib. The receptors were gathered from a human donor with alopecia areata. The CDR3 runs from the conserved cysteine through the conserved F or W. D genes are given only for firm matches. Clone sizes are given selectively: once, few, many, or a class where the clone is expanded.

CDR3nt,CDR3aa,j_gene,d_gene,abundance,v_gene
TGTGCCAGCAGCTTAGATAGAAGCGGGGGGCTTCGGACAGATACGCAGTATTTT,CASSLDRSGGLRTDTQYF,TRBJ2-3,TRBD2,NA,TRBV11-2
TGTGCCAGCAGGACCGGGTCCCTGGGAGATACGCAGTATTTT,CASRTGSLGDTQYF,TRBJ2-3,NA,NA,TRBV6-5
TGTGCCCTAAGCACAGATACGCAGTATTTT,CALSTDTQYF,TRBJ2-3,NA,NA,TRBV30
TGCGCCAGCAGCCAAGGGGAACAGAACTATGGCTACACCTTC,CASSQGEQNYGYTF,TRBJ1-2,NA,NA,TRBV4-1
TGTGCCAGCAGCCTCAGACAGGGGAGAAACACCATATATTTT,CASSLRQGRNTIYF,TRBJ1-3,TRBD1,NA,TRBV11-2
TGTGCCAGCAGTTACCTCCCTGCAGGAGTTGACACAGATACGCAGTATTTT,CASSYLPAGVDTDTQYF,TRBJ2-3,NA,once,TRBV27
TGTGCCAGCAGCTCCAAGGGCCGGGAGCAGTACTTC,CASSSKGREQYF,TRBJ2-7,NA,NA,TRBV7-9
TGTGCCTGGACTGGGGGGTTTGGCTACACCTTC,CAWTGGFGYTF,TRBJ1-2,NA,NA,TRBV30
TGTGCCAGCAGTTACGGGCTATCCTACGAGCAGTACTTC,CASSYGLSYEQYF,TRBJ2-7,NA,NA,TRBV6-6
TGTGCCAGCAGCTTATCGGTGTCTGAAGCTTTCTTT,CASSLSVSEAFF,TRBJ1-1,NA,NA,TRBV11-3
TGCAGCCTCGAAGGGGTATCCGGGGAGCTGTTTTTT,CSLEGVSGELFF,TRBJ2-2,NA,NA,TRBV29-1
TGTGCCAGCAGCAATACCGGGGAGCTGTTTTTT,CASSNTGELFF,TRBJ2-2,NA,few,TRBV9
TGCAGCGTCTCCCGGACAGTCTATGGCTACACCTTC,CSVSRTVYGYTF,TRBJ1-2,NA,NA,TRBV29-1
TGCGCCAGCAGCCAGGGGAATCAGCCCCAGCATTTT,CASSQGNQPQHF,TRBJ1-5,NA,NA,TRBV4-1
TGTGCCAGCAGTAGGGCATCGAATTCACCCCTCCACTTT,CASSRASNSPLHF,TRBJ1-6,NA,NA,TRBV9
TGTGCCAGCAGCCAGGCGGTGGACTGGGAGCAGTACTTC,CASSQAVDWEQYF,TRBJ2-7,NA,many,TRBV7-2
TGTGCCAGCAGCTTACCCCCAGGGACAGCCCAGCTAGGCTACACCTTC,CASSLPPGTAQLGYTF,TRBJ1-2,TRBD1,NA,TRBV7-9
TGTGCCAGCAGCGTAGGCGGGGTGGTGGATGAAAAACTGTTTTTT,CASSVGGVVDEKLFF,TRBJ1-4,NA,NA,TRBV9
TGTGCCAGCAGCTTAGTACCGGGGAGAGCCGGAAACACCATATATTTT,CASSLVPGRAGNTIYF,TRBJ1-3,NA,NA,TRBV7-6
TGTGCCAGCAGTGCAGGGTACGAGCAGTACTTC,CASSAGYEQYF,TRBJ2-7,NA,few,TRBV5-6
TGCAGCGTTGAAATACGCGATCATAACTACGAGCAGTACTTC,CSVEIRDHNYEQYF,TRBJ2-7,NA,NA,TRBV29-1
TGTGCCAGCAGCTCCCAATCTGGGGCCAACGTCCTGACTTTC,CASSSQSGANVLTF,TRBJ2-6,NA,many,TRBV7-9
TGTGCCAGCAGTTCGACCGGGGAGCTGTTTTTT,CASSSTGELFF,TRBJ2-2,NA,NA,TRBV6-5
TGCAGCGTTGATAGGTGGCAGGGCAACAATGAGCAGTTCTTC,CSVDRWQGNNEQFF,TRBJ2-1,NA,NA,TRBV29-1
TGTGCCAGCAGGGGAGGACGGTCCGGGGAGCTGTTTTTT,CASRGGRSGELFF,TRBJ2-2,NA,NA,TRBV6-5
TGCAGCGTTGAAGGGCTCCACTCTGGGGCCAACGTCCTGACTTTC,CSVEGLHSGANVLTF,TRBJ2-6,NA,few,TRBV29-1
TGTGCCAGCCGAGGATGCGCGAACACCGGGGAGCTGTTTTTT,CASRGCANTGELFF,TRBJ2-2,NA,NA,TRBV27
TGTGCCAGCTCACCTTCGTTTAGCAATCAGCCCCAGCATTTT,CASSPSFSNQPQHF,TRBJ1-5,NA,NA,TRBV18
TGCAGCCATCGACAGGGGGGCCTTGAGCAGTTCTTC,CSHRQGGLEQFF,TRBJ2-1,TRBD1,NA,TRBV29-1
TGCAGCGTTATGCGCCCCGGGACAGGGAGGGCGGCGGCCAAAAACATTCAGTACTTC,CSVMRPGTGRAAAKNIQYF,TRBJ2-4,TRBD1,NA,TRBV29-1
TGTGCCATCAGTGACAGGGTGGATGACTCTGGGGCCAACGTCCTGACTTTC,CAISDRVDDSGANVLTF,TRBJ2-6,NA,NA,TRBV10-3
TGTGCCAGCAGCTCCGGACCAACCGGGGAGCTGTTTTTT,CASSSGPTGELFF,TRBJ2-2,NA,NA,TRBV7-2
TGCGCCAGCAGTTATGGTTCTGAAGCTTTCTTT,CASSYGSEAFF,TRBJ1-1,NA,NA,TRBV5-1
TGCGCCAGCAGCCAAGATCTCGCAGGGCCCGAGCAGTACTTC,CASSQDLAGPEQYF,TRBJ2-7,NA,few,TRBV4-1
TGTGCCAGCAGCTCGTCAGGGGGCCCTGGGTCACCCCTCCACTTT,CASSSSGGPGSPLHF,TRBJ1-6,TRBD1,once,TRBV7-6
TGTGCCAGCAGCCAAGATACAGGGGGATACTACGAGCAGTACTTC,CASSQDTGGYYEQYF,TRBJ2-7,TRBD1,few,TRBV4-2
TGTGCCAGCAGTGACGGCCTGGACAATTGGAATGAAAAACTGTTTTTT,CASSDGLDNWNEKLFF,TRBJ1-4,NA,NA,TRBV25-1
TGTGCCAGCGCCCCCTCGGATACGCAGTATTTT,CASAPSDTQYF,TRBJ2-3,NA,NA,TRBV6-6
TGTGCCAGTAGACGGGAGGGGGGCTCTGGAAACACCATATATTTT,CASRREGGSGNTIYF,TRBJ1-3,NA,few,TRBV19
TGTGCCAGCCAGGACAGGAGCTCTGGGGCCAACGTCCTGACTTTC,CASQDRSSGANVLTF,TRBJ2-6,TRBD1,few,TRBV7-2
TGTGCCAGCCCGGGACTAGCGGGGGGGACCGGGGAGCTGTTTTTT,CASPGLAGGTGELFF,TRBJ2-2,TRBD2,NA,TRBV6-1
TGTGCCTGGAGTAGAAGATTCAGGGGGTCGGGCACTGAAGCTTTCTTT,CAWSRRFRGSGTEAFF,TRBJ1-1,TRBD1,NA,TRBV30
TGCAGCGTCCCGGCCGTTGGTGGCTACACCTTC,CSVPAVGGYTF,TRBJ1-2,NA,NA,TRBV29-1
TGTGCCAGCAGCTCAGGGGAAGAGACCCAGTACTTC,CASSSGEETQYF,TRBJ2-5,NA,NA,TRBV7-9
TGTGCCAGCAGCTTCTTCGGGCTGGGGGCCTCAGGGGAGCTGTTTTTT,CASSFFGLGASGELFF,TRBJ2-2,NA,NA,TRBV7-9
TGTGCCAGCAGCTTCGGTGGGCACACTGAAGCTTTCTTT,CASSFGGHTEAFF,TRBJ1-1,NA,few,TRBV7-2
TGTGCCAGCAGCCTAGGGTCCGCCGTGAATGAAAAACTGTTTTTT,CASSLGSAVNEKLFF,TRBJ1-4,NA,NA,TRBV27
TGTGCCAGCCGCCTATCCGGGACAGGGGGATCCAAAAACATTCAGTACTTC,CASRLSGTGGSKNIQYF,TRBJ2-4,TRBD1,few,TRBV27